The following is a T cell receptor beta chain sequence with its context. This sample is drawn from a study of blood T cell repertoires in COVID-19. About the research overall: Sites in the United States, Italy and Spain provided acute and convalescent COVID-19 samples.

In the authors' workflow: Amplification from reference gene primers served as the basis for estimated nucleated cell counts. Assay used: immunoSEQ multiplex PCR; TCRdb lists only in-frame clones, some missing. V, J and clone size are taken as reported in that table, and D and trimming were inferred from the DNA itself. The sample shows roughly 150,000 clones, more than 80% of them seen only once. Germline CDR1 MNHEY, CDR2 SMNVEV (reference sequence). This CDR3 comprises 16 residues. Losses at the gene ends were 0 bases for V and 5 bases for J; bases not matched to a gene: 9. The TCR comes from a man between 60 and 70 years old with acute or convalescent COVID-19. The sequenced material came from peripheral blood. The rearrangement links TRBV27 to TRBJ2-5; 7 nucleotides line up with TRBD1. In DNA form, the CDR3 reads TGTGCCAGCAGTTTATCGAATCGTCAGGGGGACGAGACCCAGTACTTC. This encodes CASSLSNRQGDETQYF.